The TCR beta chain described here comes from a study of cytomegalovirus exposure and HLA in healthy donors. Details on this clone: The antigen remains undetermined.

With 60 Vbeta and 13 Jbeta primers, the PCR was carried out. The table came from immunoSEQ multiplex PCR; TCRdb's copy has only in-frame clones and leaves some out. This table holds about 92,000 clones, around 81% found once. V was pared by 2 bases and J by 4 bases, with 8 bases between. CDR1 SGHTA and CDR2 FQGNSA come from the germline V gene. This CDR3 contains 13 residues. Study-level points and caveats: Reportedly, TCR beta sequences accurately predicted HLA-A and HLA-B alleles in most subjects.

The clonotype originates from a man younger than 35 in good health and CMV-seronegative. This chain connects TRBV7-2 to TRBJ1-1; D might be TRBD1 (5 bases). Sequencing was done on a sample of PBMCs. CDR3 DNA sequence: TGTGCCAGCAGCTTACCAGGGTTCACTGAAGCTTTCTTT. Residues: CASSLPGFTEAFF.